This T cell receptor (beta chain) was recovered during a study of blood T cell repertoires in COVID-19. For the study at large: T cells, B-cell-depleted T cells, or PBMCs supplied cDNA or gDNA.

CDR1 LNHDA and CDR2 SQIVND come from the germline V gene (reference sequence). Germline trimming cut 5 bases from V and 2 bases from J; bases unmatched to any gene: 10. The CDR3 sequence is 17 residues long. Assay: immunoSEQ multiplex PCR; the TCRdb copy retains only in-frame clones and omits some. The repertoire holds about 160,000 clones, over 70% seen once, with around 3.7% in the top ten. The age range of participants was about 18 to 90 years, with residence in some 25 US areas. Categorization into cohorts depended on clinical history that participants reported. Cohort 3 donors counted as recovered after two negative PCRs, clearance, or resolved symptoms.

The clonotype originates from an older woman who had recovered from COVID-19. The chain employs TRBV19 and TRBJ1-5, with 9 bases lining up with TRBD1. Sequenced input: PBMCs or T cells enriched from blood (not recorded which). This CDR3 reads CASSLRDREVGNQPQHF. CDR3 nucleotide sequence: TGTGCCAGTAGTCTGAGGGACAGGGAGGTAGGCAATCAGCCCCAGCATTTT.